The source of this TCR beta chain is a study of T cell responses to AZD1222 COVID-19 vaccine. Background on the study: Investigators merged groups given second doses at roughly 4 or roughly 12 weeks.

Here immunoSEQ multiplex PCR was the method, and the copy in TCRdb shows in-frame clones only, minus some. Of 93,000 or so clones in the sample, about nine tenths were seen once. Of note for this clone: Antigen: not known.

Study results and limitations: Seropositive at baseline were only a handful of AZD1222 recipients. At 160-218 and 743-854, vaccine-associated CD4 TCRs were dominant, and they spanned spike. The study sampled repertoires only after the peak T cell response.

Germline V gene lookup returns CDR1 SGHAT and CDR2 FQNNGV. The V end was cut by 1 base, the J end by 1 base, with 12 bases between. The CDR3 is 16 amino acids. The chain combines TRBV11-2 with TRBJ2-3; no clear D. The receptor was isolated from an adult in good health. The specimen comprised peripheral blood, sampled on day 0 of AZD1222 vaccination. CDR3 DNA sequence: TGTGCCAGCAGCTTAGTCTTCAGGCTTCGCACAGATACGCAGTATTTT. Translation: CASSLVFRLRTDTQYF.